These 30 T cell receptor beta chains originate from one sample sequenced in a study of PD-1 blockade in mismatch repair-deficient tumors. Assay: immunoSEQ multiplex PCR; the TCRdb copy retains only in-frame clones and omits some. The table shows about 120,000 clones, with about 83% occurring only once. This material consisted of peripheral blood, taken about 60 weeks after starting pembrolizumab. Receptors originate from an adult with mismatch repair-deficient cancer.

The V gene is TRBV7-3, the J gene TRBJ1-1; D uncertain. This CDR3 is 13 amino acids long. Germline V gene sequence: CDR1 SGHTA, CDR2 FQGTGA. V lost 1 base and J lost 6, with 9 bases in between. CDR3 DNA: TGTGCCAGCAGCTTAATTAGAGAGGCTGAAGCTTTCTTT. As protein: CASSLIREAEAFF.

The V gene is TRBV28, the J gene TRBJ1-5; tentatively, D is TRBD1 (5 bases). Looked up from germline, CDR1 is MDHEN and CDR2 is SYDVKM. The CDR3 length is 16 residues. Trimming stripped 6 bases from V and 3 bases from J, with 18 bases between. The CDR3 nucleotides are TGTGCCAGCAGCCCGACAGTAGCGGGCCTCAATCAGCCCCAGCATTTT. Translating it yields CASSPTVAGLNQPQHF.

The J gene is TRBJ2-7, the V gene TRBV18, with TRBD2 identical over 13 bases. CDR1 KGHSH and CDR2 LQKENI come from the germline V gene. There are 16 residues in the CDR3. V shed 0 bases and J 7 bases; nucleotides not matched to a gene: 6. The CDR3 loop reads CASSPPGTSGNGEQYF. DNA for the CDR3: TGTGCCAGCTCACCACCGGGGACTAGCGGGAATGGGGAGCAGTACTTC.

V usage is TRBV9 and J usage is TRBJ1-2; the D is unclear. V was pared by 0 bases and J by 6 bases, with 6 bases between. CDR3 size: 12 residues. Germline CDR1 SGDLS, CDR2 YYNGEE. Written as DNA, the CDR3 is TGTGCCAGCAGCGTAGGAGGGCATGGCTACACCTTC. This codes for CASSVGGHGYTF.

This chain links TRBV11-2 with TRBJ2-7, with D uncertain. The ends were cut back, 1 base at V and 0 bases at J, with 13 bases in the middle. Germline CDR1 is SGHAT and CDR2 is FQNNGV. The CDR3 is 16 amino acids. The DNA for the CDR3 is TGTGCCAGCAGCTTAGTCGCGGCTGCGGTCTCCTACGAGCAGTACTTC. Amino acid sequence: CASSLVAAAVSYEQYF.

The V gene is TRBV10-3, the J gene TRBJ2-1; TRBD2 matches at 8 bases. Losses at the gene ends were 2 bases for V and 8 bases for J; bases not matched to a gene: 11. Germline V gene data show CDR1 as ENHRY and CDR2 as SYGVKD. The CDR3 runs to 16 residues. CDR3 sequence (DNA): TGTGCCATCAGTGAGGGGCCGAGCGGGAGTAAGTATGAGCAGTTCTTC. Protein: CAISEGPSGSKYEQFF.

The chain carries TRBV28 and TRBJ2-5; 9 nucleotides match TRBD1. Germline assignment: CDR1 MDHEN and CDR2 SYDVKM. The CDR3 consists of 16 residues. The V segment lost 5 bases and the J segment 4 bases; nucleotides outside the gene matches: 11. CDR3 residues: CASSGQGQGFRETQYF. CDR3 coding DNA: TGTGCCAGCAGTGGGCAGGGACAGGGTTTTCGAGAGACCCAGTACTTC.

This chain uses TRBV6-6 with TRBJ2-3; 8 positions match TRBD2. The germline V gene encodes CDR1 MNHNY and CDR2 SVGAGI (reference sequence). V lost 6 bases, J lost 4 bases, and 6 bases stayed unmatched. This CDR3 is 14 amino acids long. The CDR3 nucleotides read TGTGCCAGCAGGGTAGCGGGATGGTCAGATACGCAGTATTTT. It yields the protein CASRVAGWSDTQYF.

The chain employs TRBV11-2 and TRBJ2-3; 9 bases are a match to TRBD1. The J segment lost 6 bases and the V segment lost 2 bases, leaving 9 bases of the junction unmatched. The germline V gene encodes CDR1 SGHAT and CDR2 FQNNGV. CDR3 length: 16 residues. Here the CDR3 reads CASSLSDRGIWDTQYF. In nucleotides, the CDR3 is TGTGCCAGCAGCTTAAGTGACAGGGGGATTTGGGATACGCAGTATTTT.

This clone occurred a few times. The chain is built from TRBV18 and TRBJ2-2; D call uncertain. The CDR3 length is 16 residues. Germline V gene data show CDR1 as KGHSH and CDR2 as LQKENI. Between the trimmed V and J ends, which lost 3 bases and 1 base, there was a span of 12 bases. CDR3: CASSPGRTGNTGELFF. The CDR3 DNA is TGTGCCAGCTCACCCGGCAGGACGGGGAACACCGGGGAGCTGTTTTTT.

With regard to this clone: Different DNA sequences within this sample yield the same CDR3. The chain is built from TRBV9 and TRBJ1-1; TRBD1 aligns across 7 bases. The germline CDR1 and CDR2 sequences are SGDLS and YYNGEE. The CDR3 has 13 amino acids. J lost 11 bases, V lost 1 base, and 8 bases had no gene match. The CDR3 spells CASSVRGQGEAFF. CDR3 DNA: TGTGCCAGCAGCGTAAGGGGGCAGGGGGAGGCTTTCTTT.

The J gene is TRBJ2-2, the V gene TRBV11-3; perhaps TRBD2 as D (5 bases). V was pared by 5 bases and J by 1 base, with 5 bases between. CDR3 size: 13 residues. CDR1 and CDR2 from the germline V gene are SGHNT and YENEEA. CDR3 DNA sequence: TGTGCCAGCAGCGGAGGGAACACCGGGGAGCTGTTTTTT. Its translation is CASSGGNTGELFF.

V gene TRBV11-2 combines with J gene TRBJ2-1; 9 nucleotides match TRBD2. Germline trimming cut 5 bases from V and 4 bases from J; bases unmatched to any gene: 3. The CDR3 is 14 amino acids. Germline CDR1 SGHAT, CDR2 FQNNGV. The CDR3 sequence: CASSPSGVYNEQFF. The CDR3 DNA follows: TGTGCCAGCAGCCCTAGCGGGGTGTACAATGAGCAGTTCTTC.

The chain links TRBV5-6 to TRBJ1-5; a weak D match, TRBD1 (6 bases). The V gene lost 1 base and the J gene lost 4 bases, with 15 bases spanning the gap. The length of the CDR3 is 16 residues. CDR1 SGHDT and CDR2 YYEEEE come from the germline V gene. The CDR3 loop is CASSLWQGNENQPQHF. The CDR3 DNA reads TGTGCCAGCAGCTTGTGGCAGGGGAATGAGAATCAGCCCCAGCATTTT.

CDR3 sequence: CASTQGQGYSYEQYF. The CDR3, as DNA: TGTGCCAGCACCCAGGGACAGGGATACTCCTACGAGCAGTACTTC. The chain recombines TRBV6-5 with TRBJ2-7; TRBD1 matches at 9 bases. The CDR3 runs to 15 residues. From germline, CDR1 is MNHEY and CDR2 SVGAGI. V was pared by 7 bases and J by 0 bases, with 7 bases of the junction left unmatched.

Note on this clone: Its ends do not fully match the called genes, so a read error is possible. The V gene is TRBV6-1, the J gene TRBJ1-2; the D gene is possibly TRBD1 (5 bases). This CDR3 has 14 residues. The germline V gene has CDR1 MNHNS and CDR2 SASEGT. DNA of the CDR3: TGTGCCAGCAGAGAAGACAGACGGGGCTATGGCTACACCTTC. Encoded protein: CASREDRRGYGYTF.

This sequence joins TRBV27 and TRBJ2-3; possibly TRBD1 for D (5 bases). CDR1 MNHEY and CDR2 SMNVEV come from the germline V gene (reference sequence). The CDR3 is made up of 14 amino acids. V lost 3 bases and J lost 3, with 10 bases in between. CDR3 nucleotide sequence: TGTGCCAGCAGTTTGCAGGGTTGGACAGATACGCAGTATTTT. Its translation is CASSLQGWTDTQYF.

The count of this clone is one. The V and J genes are TRBV19 and TRBJ1-5; 8 bases are a match to TRBD1. This CDR3 contains 16 residues. V trimming: 10 bases; J trimming: 3 bases; junction bases outside the gene matches: 14. CDR1 is LNHDA and CDR2 is SQIVND in the germline V gene (reference sequence). The CDR3 sequence: CATLSVAGGFNQPQHF. The CDR3, as DNA: TGTGCCACCTTATCGGTGGCAGGGGGCTTCAATCAGCCCCAGCATTTT.

Only one count was recorded for this clone. This chain joins TRBV2 and TRBJ2-4; maybe TRBD2 (6 bases). This CDR3 has 16 amino acids. Germline V lookup: CDR1 SNHLY, CDR2 FYNNEI. V was pared by 6 bases and J by 8 bases, with 23 bases between. The CDR3 DNA is TGTGCCAGCAGGGGCCTGGGGGGTGGATTGACGGACATTCAGTACTTC. Its translation: CASRGLGGGLTDIQYF.

The chain combines TRBV5-8 with TRBJ1-5; D may be TRBD1 (5 bases). The V and J ends lost 0 bases and 6 bases respectively, with 10 bases between them. The CDR3 runs 14 residues. Germline V gene sequence: CDR1 SGHTS, CDR2 YDEGEE. The DNA of the CDR3 is TGTGCCAGCAGCTTGGGGGGCAAGCGTCAGCCCCAGCATTTT. Protein product: CASSLGGKRQPQHF.

The CDR3 sequence is CASSAFRGPTNEKLFF. The DNA for the CDR3 is TGTGCCAGCAGTGCGTTCAGGGGCCCAACTAATGAAAAACTGTTTTTT. The chain couples TRBV27 to TRBJ1-4; weak D call: TRBD1 (6 bases). Looked up from germline, CDR1 is MNHEY and CDR2 is SMNVEV (reference sequence). Trimming removed 5 bases from V and 0 bases from J, with 13 bases in between. The CDR3 contains 16 residues.

V usage is TRBV5-1 and J usage is TRBJ2-1; 7 bases match TRBD1. Germline assignment: CDR1 SGHRS and CDR2 YFSETQ. This CDR3 region has 16 residues. The trim removed 2 bases at V and 0 bases at J, leaving 5 bases unmatched. The CDR3: CASSFTGASSYNEQFF. CDR3 nucleotide sequence: TGCGCCAGCAGCTTTACAGGGGCAAGCTCCTACAATGAGCAGTTCTTC.

V usage is TRBV10-3 and J usage is TRBJ2-1; D perhaps matches TRBD2 (6 bases). The CDR3 is 17 amino acids. Germline-derived CDR1 and CDR2 are ENHRY and SYGVKD. Trimming took off 2 bases at V and 3 bases at J, with 17 bases between the two ends. CDR3 DNA sequence: TGTGCCATCAGTGAGCCCCGCGGTGCGGGGATCTACAATGAGCAGTTCTTC. This sequence encodes CAISEPRGAGIYNEQFF.

This clone was seen a few times. The V gene is TRBV19, the J gene TRBJ2-5; D unresolved. The V end was cut by 3 bases, the J end by 2 bases, with 16 bases between. The germline V gene encodes CDR1 LNHDA and CDR2 SQIVND (reference sequence). This CDR3 is 16 amino acids long. The CDR3 nucleotides read TGTGCCAGTAGTATGATGTACGGGCGACGACAAGAGACCCAGTACTTC. Residues: CASSMMYGRRQETQYF.

V is TRBV6-1 and J is TRBJ2-5, with TRBD1 matching over 8 bases. J lost 5 bases, V lost 3 bases, and 8 bases had no gene match. The V gene's germline CDR1 is MNHNS and CDR2 SASEGT. The CDR3 contains 15 residues. The CDR3: CASSDVPGGGETQYF. In DNA, the CDR3 is TGTGCCAGCAGTGATGTACCAGGGGGCGGGGAGACCCAGTACTTC.

This chain connects TRBV6-5 to TRBJ1-5; D remains ambiguous. The CDR3 has 14 amino acids. Trimming took off 4 bases at V and 4 bases at J, with 11 bases between the two ends. Looked up from germline, CDR1 is MNHEY and CDR2 is SVGAGI. CDR3 amino acids: CASSSRADNQPQHF. For the CDR3, the DNA is TGTGCCAGCAGTTCGAGGGCGGATAATCAGCCCCAGCATTTT.

This sequence joins TRBV5-5 and TRBJ2-3; D might be TRBD1 or TRBD2, each matching 5 bases. Per germline, CDR1 SGHKS and CDR2 YYEKEE (reference sequence). CDR3 length: 14 amino acids. Trimming cost V 4 bases and J 5 bases, with 14 bases left between them. CDR3 nucleotide sequence: TGTGCCAGCAGCCGGGACGGGTTGCTAGATACGCAGTATTTT. Translated: CASSRDGLLDTQYF.

The V gene is TRBV19, the J gene TRBJ2-3, with 9 bases identical to TRBD1. V lost 5 bases and J lost 5; bases outside the gene matches: 5. The CDR3 runs 14 residues. Germline CDR1 reads LNHDA; CDR2 reads SQIVND (reference sequence). The CDR3 here is CASSPQGAGDTQYF. DNA for the CDR3: TGTGCCAGTAGTCCACAGGGGGCAGGAGATACGCAGTATTTT.

This chain links TRBV9 with TRBJ1-4, with D perhaps TRBD1 (6 bases). V was cut by 5 bases and J by 2 bases, with 16 bases left in between. Germline-derived CDR1 and CDR2 are SGDLS and YYNGEE. The CDR3 length is 16 residues. CDR3 amino acids: CASSEQGYGTNEKLFF. For the CDR3, the DNA is TGTGCCAGCAGTGAACAGGGCTATGGCACTAATGAAAAACTGTTTTTT. Variable domain in full (rest from reference TRBV9 and TRBJ1-4): DSGVTQTPKHLITATGQRVTLRCSPRSGDLSVYWYQQSLDQGLQFLIQYYNGEERAKGNILERFSAQQFPDLHSELNLSSLELGDSALYFCASSEQGYGTNEKLFFGSGTQLSVL.

This clone was found a few times. This chain joins TRBV4-1 and TRBJ2-7; a possible D gene is TRBD2 (6 bases). Looked up from germline, CDR1 is MGHRA and CDR2 is YSYEKL. This CDR3 has 15 amino acids. V was pared by 0 bases and J by 5 bases, with 14 bases between. CDR3 sequence (DNA): TGCGCCAGCAGCCAAGATCGGAGACTAGACGACGAGCAGTACTTC. It encodes CASSQDRRLDDEQYF.